The sequence of this T cell receptor beta chain was determined in a study of Ad26.COV2.S vaccination and SARS-CoV-2 variants (TCRdb year 2021). Regarding the complete study: Vaccine-arm donors were drawn from COV1001, a multicentre, randomized, double-blind, placebo-controlled phase I-IIa trial of Ad26.COV2.S in healthy adults. Investigators did not know the trial group allocation while performing experiments and assessing outcomes. Dosing of Ad26.COV2.S was intramuscular, at either 5x10^10 or 1x10^11 viral particles, delivered as one shot or as two shots spaced 56 days apart. Trial participants were randomized into five groups of five: low-dose or high-dose Ad26.COV2.S given once or twice, or placebo on both occasions. The specificity and breadth of SARS-CoV-2-reactive T cell receptors after Ad26.COV2.S vaccination were assessed by TCRbeta repertoire sequencing. A total of roughly 32 samples were included in the TCR-sequenced set, comprising some 20 Ad26.COV2.S vaccine recipients, 5 placebo recipients and 8 SARS-CoV-2 convalescent individuals. Here is what the overall study found, with its caveats: After vaccination, substantial breadth of spike-specific CD8+ and CD4+ T cell responses was reported. According to the authors, total T cell responses may have been underestimated by the TCR breadth and depth analyses. Vaccine and placebo recipients had similar non-spike TCR breadth, a finding consistent with the vaccine containing only spike. Compared with placebo recipients, Ad26.COV2.S recipients showed higher spike-specific TCR breadth (P = 0.0014). The study lacked the statistical power to compare responses across vaccine doses or regimens.

Interpreted using the paper, the treatment or condition label stands for: about 20 received Ad26.COV2.S at low or high dose, single or two shots; 5 received placebo; per-sample allocation not given. For vaccine and placebo recipients, repertoires were sequenced using samples collected on day 63 after the first injection. Cohort 1b enrolled 25 to 30 adults aged 18-55 years at a single site in Boston, USA, between 29 July and 7 August 2020. Ad26.COV2.S was a replication-incompetent adenovirus type 26 vector expressing a prefusion-stabilized SARS-CoV-2 spike protein from the original Wuhan strain. On this clone: Its target antigen remains unknown. Base qualities are not recorded, but no much larger clone differs from it by a single base.

The immunoSEQ Assay was used to sequence TCRbeta CDR3 regions. After extraction, genomic DNA underwent amplification by bias-controlled multiplex PCR, followed by high-throughput sequencing. The paper's processing steps were these. To quantify the absolute abundance of every unique TCRbeta CDR3 region, sequences were collapsed and filtered. T cell fraction was estimated by normalizing TCRbeta template counts to usable DNA, which was measured by amplifying reference genes present in all nucleated cells. Repertoire TCRs were annotated as SARS-CoV-2-specific when V gene, CDR3 amino acid sequence and J gene were exactly matched to a known reactive TCR set. The reference SARS-CoV-2 TCR set came from MIRA and was filtered for enrichment in COVID-19-positive ImmuneCODE repertoires, removing public or cross-reactive TCRs. Using the MIRA antigens, annotated TCRs were further analysed by specific ORF or by position within an ORF. Depth was the summed frequency of annotated unique rearrangements, while breadth was defined as annotated unique rearrangements over total unique productive rearrangements. Group comparisons of TCR breadth used two-sided Wilcoxon rank-sum tests. The source is immuneACCESS, and TCRdb retained only in-frame sequences with V and J called. Part of the clones is not carried over; for the studies checked, unresolved V genes explain less than half of this, and the remainder is unexplained. That table is the source of V, J and clone size, and D and trimming were worked out from the DNA. The sample records 440,000 or so clones, roughly 87% of which are singletons. The ten largest account for more than 3.5% of the sample.

The CDR3, from cysteine to phenylalanine, totals 13 residues. The only DNA kept is the CDR3, 39 bases in frame from the first base. V is pruned by 5 bases and J by 10 bases, leaving 8 bases of the junction without a gene match. Reading the germline V gene (reference sequence) gives CDR1 SEHNR and CDR2 FQNEAQ. The receptor's source is a person aged 18 to 59 who received the Ad26.COV2.S COVID-19 vaccine or a placebo. The sequences come from peripheral blood, collected in a trial of Ad26.COV2.S vaccine versus placebo. The chain joins TRBV7-9 to TRBJ2-1; TRBD1 matches 7 bases in the middle. The nucleotide sequence reads as follows: TGTGCCAGCAGCAAACCGCCGGGACAGGAGCAGTTCTTC. The resulting protein is CASSKPPGQEQFF.